This T cell receptor beta chain was sequenced for a study of T cells expressing NK-cell markers. Study summary: All TCR beta repertoires analysed originated from sorted CD3+CD56+NKG2C+, CD3+CD56+NKG2C- and CD3+CD56-NKG2C+ T cells. Seven of the eight sequenced donors were HCMV-seropositive; one was seronegative.

Germline CDR1 is SGDLS and CDR2 is YYNGEE. The CDR3 contains 15 residues. The TCR beta cDNA came from 5'RACE template switching with UMIs. TCRdb re-called the 5' RACE reads; one entry per CDR3 protein, DNA not given. In total, the table holds about 550,000 distinct CDR3 sequences. Points on this clonotype: Its antigen remains unidentified.

General study results and limits: In a group of five to seven donors, dominant NKG2C+ clonotypes represented about 1.0-7.5% of CD8+ T cells.

The specimen sequenced was blood T cells: a sorted CD56 or NKG2C T cell subset, CD4+ or CD8+ T cells, or bulk PBMC T cells (not recorded which). The rearrangement uses TRBV9 and TRBJ2-1; the TRBD2 assignment by TCRdb is unverifiable without DNA. This clonotype was obtained from a young man in good health. This CDR3 reads CASSPGARERFEQFF.